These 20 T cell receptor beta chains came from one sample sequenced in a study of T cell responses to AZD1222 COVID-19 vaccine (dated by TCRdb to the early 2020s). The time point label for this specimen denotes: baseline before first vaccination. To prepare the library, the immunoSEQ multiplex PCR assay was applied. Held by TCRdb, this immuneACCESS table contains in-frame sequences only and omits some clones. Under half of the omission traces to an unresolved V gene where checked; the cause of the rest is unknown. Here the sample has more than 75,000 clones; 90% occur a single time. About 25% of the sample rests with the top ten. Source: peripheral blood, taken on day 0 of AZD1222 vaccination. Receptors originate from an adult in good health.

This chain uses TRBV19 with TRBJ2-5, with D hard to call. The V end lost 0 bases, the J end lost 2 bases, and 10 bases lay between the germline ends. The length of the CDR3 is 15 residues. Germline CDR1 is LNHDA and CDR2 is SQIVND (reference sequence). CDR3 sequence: CASSIDGQDQETQYF. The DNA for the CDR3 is TGTGCCAGTAGTATAGATGGCCAGGATCAAGAGACCCAGTACTTC.

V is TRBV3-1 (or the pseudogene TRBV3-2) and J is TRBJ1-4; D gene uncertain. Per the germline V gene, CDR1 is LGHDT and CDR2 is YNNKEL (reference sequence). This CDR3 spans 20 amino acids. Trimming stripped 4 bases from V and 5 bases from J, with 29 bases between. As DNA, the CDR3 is TGTGCCAGCAGCCCGGACCGGCTCTCCCTTGTGAAGCTGACGAATGAAAAACTGTTTTTT. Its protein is CASSPDRLSLVKLTNEKLFF.

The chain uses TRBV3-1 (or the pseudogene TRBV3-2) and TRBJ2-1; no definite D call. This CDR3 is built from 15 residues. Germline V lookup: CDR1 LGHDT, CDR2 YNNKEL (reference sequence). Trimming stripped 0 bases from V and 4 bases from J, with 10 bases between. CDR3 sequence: CASSQDRAPYNEQFF. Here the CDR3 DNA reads TGTGCCAGCAGCCAAGATCGGGCACCTTACAATGAGCAGTTCTTC.

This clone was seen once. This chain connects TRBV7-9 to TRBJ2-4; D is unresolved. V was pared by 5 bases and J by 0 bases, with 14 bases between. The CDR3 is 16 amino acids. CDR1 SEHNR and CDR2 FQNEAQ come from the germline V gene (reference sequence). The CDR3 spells CASSPPTDLAKNIQYF. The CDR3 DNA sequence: TGTGCCAGCAGCCCCCCGACGGACCTAGCCAAAAACATTCAGTACTTC. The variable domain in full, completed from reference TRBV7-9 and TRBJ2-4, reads DTGVSQNPRHKITKRGQNVTFRCDPISEHNRLYWYRQTLGQGPEFLTYFQNEAQLEKSRLLSDRFSAERPKGSFSTLEIQRTEQGDSAMYLCASSPPTDLAKNIQYFGAGTRLSVL.

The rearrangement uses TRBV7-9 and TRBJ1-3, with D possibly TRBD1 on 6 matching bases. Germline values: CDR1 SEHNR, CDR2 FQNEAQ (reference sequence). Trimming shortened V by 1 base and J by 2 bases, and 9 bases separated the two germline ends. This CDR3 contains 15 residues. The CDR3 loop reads CASSLVGATGNTIYF. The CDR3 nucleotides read TGTGCCAGCAGCTTAGTGGGGGCGACTGGAAACACCATATATTTT.

CDR3 bases: TGTGCCTGGAGTGTACGCGGGAGGGCAGTCACCGGGGAGCTGTTTTTT. It specifies CAWSVRGRAVTGELFF. The rearrangement uses TRBV30 and TRBJ2-2; 9 nucleotides match TRBD2. Trimming removed 0 bases from V and 4 bases from J; junction bases left unmatched: 6. Germline V gene data show CDR1 as GTSNPN and CDR2 as SVGIG (reference sequence). The CDR3 is made up of 16 amino acids.

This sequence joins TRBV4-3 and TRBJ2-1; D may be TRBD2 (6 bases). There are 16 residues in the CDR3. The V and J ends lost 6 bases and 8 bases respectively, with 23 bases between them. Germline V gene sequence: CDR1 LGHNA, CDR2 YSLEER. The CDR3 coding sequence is TGCGCCAGCAGTCGCGGCGACGACGGGAGAAGCGATGAGCAGTTCTTC. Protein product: CASSRGDDGRSDEQFF.

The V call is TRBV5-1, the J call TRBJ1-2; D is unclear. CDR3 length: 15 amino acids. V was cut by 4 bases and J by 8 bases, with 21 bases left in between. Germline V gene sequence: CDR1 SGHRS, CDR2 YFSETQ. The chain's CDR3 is CASSQSSDLGRGYTF. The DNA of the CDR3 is TGCGCCAGCAGCCAATCCTCTGACTTGGGGAGAGGCTACACCTTC.

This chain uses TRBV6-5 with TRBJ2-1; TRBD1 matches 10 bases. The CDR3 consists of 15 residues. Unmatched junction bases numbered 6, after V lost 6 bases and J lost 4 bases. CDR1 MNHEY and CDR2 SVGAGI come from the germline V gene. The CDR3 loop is CASRTGGAKYNEQFF. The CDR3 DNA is TGTGCCAGCAGGACAGGGGGCGCGAAGTACAATGAGCAGTTCTTC.

CDR3 in amino acids: CASRSGSFGYTF. The CDR3 DNA sequence: TGTGCCAGCAGGTCAGGGAGTTTCGGCTACACCTTC. The V gene is TRBV28, the J gene TRBJ1-2; tentative D call: TRBD1 (5 bases). CDR1 is MDHEN, CDR2 SYDVKM, per germline. V was cut by 6 bases and J by 8 bases, with 13 bases left in between. The CDR3 is 12 amino acids.

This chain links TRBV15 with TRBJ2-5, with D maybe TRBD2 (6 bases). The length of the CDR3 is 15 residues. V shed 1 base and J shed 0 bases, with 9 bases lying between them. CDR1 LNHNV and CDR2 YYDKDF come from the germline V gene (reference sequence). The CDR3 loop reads CATSRGPGDQETQYF. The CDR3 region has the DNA TGTGCCACCAGCAGAGGCCCGGGGGACCAAGAGACCCAGTACTTC.

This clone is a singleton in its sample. The CDR3 protein is CASSVEASAIPFYNEQFF. The CDR3, as DNA: TGTGCCAGCAGCGTAGAAGCTAGCGCGATCCCTTTTTACAATGAGCAGTTCTTC. The chain uses TRBV9 and TRBJ2-1; D possibly corresponds to TRBD2 (6 bases). The V end lost 0 bases, the J end lost 4 bases, and 20 bases lay between the germline ends. From germline, CDR1 is SGDLS and CDR2 YYNGEE. This CDR3 spans 18 amino acids.

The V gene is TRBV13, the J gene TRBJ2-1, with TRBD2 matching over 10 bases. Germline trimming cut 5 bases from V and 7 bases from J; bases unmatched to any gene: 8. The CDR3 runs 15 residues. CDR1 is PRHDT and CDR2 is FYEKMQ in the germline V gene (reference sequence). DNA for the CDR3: TGTGCCAGCAGCCCCAGCGGGAGGGCCGGGAATGAGCAGTTCTTC. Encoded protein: CASSPSGRAGNEQFF.

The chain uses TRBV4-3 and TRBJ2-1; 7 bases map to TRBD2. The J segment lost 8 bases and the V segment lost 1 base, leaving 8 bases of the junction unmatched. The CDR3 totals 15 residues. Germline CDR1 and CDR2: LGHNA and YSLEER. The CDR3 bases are TGCGCCAGCAGCCAAGGTATTAGCGGGTGGGATGAGCAGTTCTTC. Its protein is CASSQGISGWDEQFF.

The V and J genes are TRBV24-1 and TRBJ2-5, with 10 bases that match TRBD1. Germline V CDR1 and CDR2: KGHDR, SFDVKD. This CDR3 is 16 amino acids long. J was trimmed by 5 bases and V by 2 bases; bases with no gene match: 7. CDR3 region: CATSDWGQGKGETQYF. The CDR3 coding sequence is TGTGCCACCAGTGATTGGGGACAGGGGAAGGGCGAGACCCAGTACTTC.

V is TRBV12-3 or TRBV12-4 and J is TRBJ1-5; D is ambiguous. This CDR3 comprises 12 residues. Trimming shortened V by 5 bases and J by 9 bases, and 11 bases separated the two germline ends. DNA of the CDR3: TGTGCCAGCAGTCCCGGGGAGGGGCCCCAGCATTTT. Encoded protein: CASSPGEGPQHF.

In nucleotides, the CDR3 is TGTGCCAGCAGCGTAGAGTTTAGCTCCTACAATGAGCAGTTCTTC. It is translated as CASSVEFSSYNEQFF. The chain employs TRBV9 and TRBJ2-1, with D uncertain. CDR1 SGDLS and CDR2 YYNGEE come from the germline V gene. Trimming removed 0 bases at V and 0 bases at J, with 7 bases between. The CDR3 covers 15 residues. The complete variable domain, with remaining parts taken from reference TRBV9 and TRBJ2-1, reads DSGVTQTPKHLITATGQRVTLRCSPRSGDLSVYWYQQSLDQGLQFLIQYYNGEERAKGNILERFSAQQFPDLHSELNLSSLELGDSALYFCASSVEFSSYNEQFFGPGTRLTVL.

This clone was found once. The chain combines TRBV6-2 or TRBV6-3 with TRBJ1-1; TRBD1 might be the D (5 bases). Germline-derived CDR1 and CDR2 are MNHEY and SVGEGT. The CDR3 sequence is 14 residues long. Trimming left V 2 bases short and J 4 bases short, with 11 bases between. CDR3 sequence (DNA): TGTGCCAGCAGTTACACGCTGGGGGGCACTGAAGCTTTCTTT. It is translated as CASSYTLGGTEAFF.

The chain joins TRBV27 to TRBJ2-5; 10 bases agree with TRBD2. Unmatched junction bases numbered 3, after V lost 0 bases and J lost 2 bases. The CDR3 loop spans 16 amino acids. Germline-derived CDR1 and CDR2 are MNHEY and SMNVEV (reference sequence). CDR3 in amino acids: CASSLSLAGEQETQYF. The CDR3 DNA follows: TGTGCCAGCAGTTTATCTCTAGCGGGAGAGCAAGAGACCCAGTACTTC.

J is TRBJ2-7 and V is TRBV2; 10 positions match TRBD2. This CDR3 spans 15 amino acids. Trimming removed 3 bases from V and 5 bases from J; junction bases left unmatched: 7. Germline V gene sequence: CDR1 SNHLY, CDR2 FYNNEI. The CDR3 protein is CASSDGASGSHEQYF. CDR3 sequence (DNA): TGTGCCAGCAGTGACGGGGCTAGCGGGAGTCACGAGCAGTACTTC.